This TCR beta chain was found in a study of blood T cell repertoires in COVID-19. Study background: T cells, B-cell-depleted T cells, or PBMCs provided the cDNA or gDNA that served as material.

Per the study methods: Nucleated cell number was recorded as an estimate derived from reference gene primer amplification. Sequenced by immunoSEQ multiplex PCR; TCRdb stores in-frame clones only, minus some. For V, J and clone size, that table is used; D and trimming come from the DNA. Of a few hundred thousand clones in the sample, around nine tenths were seen once. Patients of the Seattle cohort, enrolled during active infection, were followed longitudinally. The sequenced material came from peripheral blood. This sequence was found in a man between 50 and 59 years old with COVID-19, enrolled during active disease.

CDR3 residues: CASRETVNTEAFF. CDR3 in DNA: TGTGCCAGCAGGGAGACAGTGAACACTGAAGCTTTCTTT. The chain links TRBV6-5 to TRBJ1-1, with D possibly matching TRBD1 (5 bases). The CDR3 length is 13 residues. Germline V gene lookup returns CDR1 MNHEY and CDR2 SVGAGI. V was shortened by 6 bases and J by 0 bases, with 8 bases between the two germline ends.